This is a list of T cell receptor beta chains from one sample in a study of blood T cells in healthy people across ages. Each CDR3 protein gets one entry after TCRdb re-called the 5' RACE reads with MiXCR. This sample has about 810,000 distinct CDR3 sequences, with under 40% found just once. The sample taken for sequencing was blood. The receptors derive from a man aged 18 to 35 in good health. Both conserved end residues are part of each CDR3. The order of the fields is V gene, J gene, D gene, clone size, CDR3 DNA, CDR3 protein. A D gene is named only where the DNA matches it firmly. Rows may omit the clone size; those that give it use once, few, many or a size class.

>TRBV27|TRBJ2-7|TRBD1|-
TGTGCCAGCAGTTTTGACAGGGGGGGTTCGGACGAGCAGTACTTC
CASSFDRGGSDEQYF
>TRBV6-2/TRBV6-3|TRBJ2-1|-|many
TGTGCCAGCAGTTATGTGGCGCTGCCTGCTGAGCAGTTCTTC
CASSYVALPAEQFF
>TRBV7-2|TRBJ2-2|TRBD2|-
TGTGCCAGCAGCTTAGTAGGACTAGCGGGGTCCGCCGGGGAGCTGTTTTTT
CASSLVGLAGSAGELFF
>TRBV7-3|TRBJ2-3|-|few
TGTGCCAGCAGCTTATGGGAATCCCACTCTAGCACAGATACGCAGTATTTT
CASSLWESHSSTDTQYF
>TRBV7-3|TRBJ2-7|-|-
TGTGCCAGCAGCGTTTCCATCCCGCCGGGCGAGCAGTACTTC
CASSVSIPPGEQYF
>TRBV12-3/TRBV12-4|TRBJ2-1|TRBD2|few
TGTGCCAGCAGTTTACGGCCGACTAGCTATGAGCAGTTCTTC
CASSLRPTSYEQFF
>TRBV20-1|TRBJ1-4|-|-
TGCAGTGCAAGACGGGGTGCAACTAATGAAAAACTGTTTTTT
CSARRGATNEKLFF
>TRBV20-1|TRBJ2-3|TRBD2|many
TGCAGTGCTAGCCCCCGGACTAGCGGAAGCACAGATACGCAGTATTTT
CSASPRTSGSTDTQYF
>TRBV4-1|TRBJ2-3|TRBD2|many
TGCGCCAGCAGCCAAGTATGGACTAGCGGGCGGAGCACAGATACGCAGTATTTT
CASSQVWTSGRSTDTQYF
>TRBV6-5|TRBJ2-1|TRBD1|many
TGTGCCAGCAGTCTGGACAGGGCCCATGAGCAGTTCTTC
CASSLDRAHEQFF
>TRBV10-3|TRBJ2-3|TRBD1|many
TGTGCCATCAGTGCAACAGGACAGGGGGGCACAGATACGCAGTATTTT
CAISATGQGGTDTQYF
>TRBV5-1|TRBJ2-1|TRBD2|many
TGCGCCAGCGGACTAGCGGGGGCCTACAATGAGCAGTTCTTC
CASGLAGAYNEQFF
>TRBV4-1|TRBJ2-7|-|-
TGCGCCGGCAGCCAAGGTGAAGGGTACTACGAGCAGTACTTC
CAGSQGEGYYEQYF
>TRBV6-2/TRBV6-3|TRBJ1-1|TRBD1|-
TGTGCCAGCAGTTACTCGAAACGGGACAGGGACGCGAGCACTGAAGCTTTCTTT
CASSYSKRDRDASTEAFF
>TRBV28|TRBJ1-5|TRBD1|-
TGTGCCAGCAGTTTAAGGGGACAGGGGTATGAGGGCAATCAGCCCCAGCATTTT
CASSLRGQGYEGNQPQHF
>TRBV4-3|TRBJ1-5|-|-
TGCGCCAGCAGCCAAGAGCCGCATATGGCGAGAATTCAGCCCCAGCATTTT
CASSQEPHMARIQPQHF
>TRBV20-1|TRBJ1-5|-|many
TGCAGTGCTGCGGAAAGCAATCAGCCCCAGCATTTT
CSAAESNQPQHF
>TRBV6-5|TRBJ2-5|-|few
TGTGCCAGCAGTTACAAATTCGGGGCTATAGAGCAGTACTTC
CASSYKFGAIEQYF
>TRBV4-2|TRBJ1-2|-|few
TGTGCCAGCAGCCCGCTATCGGCACGGACTCCTTTCTATGGCTACACCTTC
CASSPLSARTPFYGYTF
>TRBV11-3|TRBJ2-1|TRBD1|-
TGTGCCAGCAGCTCCCGGACAGGGGAAGGCTACAATGAGCAGTTCTTC
CASSSRTGEGYNEQFF
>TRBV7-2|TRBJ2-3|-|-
TGTGCCAGCAACTTGGGGGCTAGCCCAGATACGCAGTATTTT
CASNLGASPDTQYF
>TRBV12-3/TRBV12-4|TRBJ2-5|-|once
TGTGCCAGCAGTTTAGACAGGGATTACGAGAGCAATGAGCAGTACTTC
CASSLDRDYESNEQYF
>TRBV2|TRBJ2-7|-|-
TGTGCCAGCAGTGAATCCCCAGTAGACGAATACGAGCAGTACTTC
CASSESPVDEYEQYF
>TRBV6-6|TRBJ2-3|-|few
TGTGCCAGCAGCCCCGTGACAGGTTCGGGGGGAGATACGCAGTATTTT
CASSPVTGSGGDTQYF
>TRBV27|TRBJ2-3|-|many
TGTGCCAGCAGTTTATCGGACCCCGATACGCAGTATTTT
CASSLSDPDTQYF
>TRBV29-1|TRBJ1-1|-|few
TGCAGCGTTGAATGGGGCTCCACTGAAGCTTTCTTT
CSVEWGSTEAFF
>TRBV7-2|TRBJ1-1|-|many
TGTGCCAGCAGCCCCGGACAGATGAACACTGAAGCTTTCTTT
CASSPGQMNTEAFF
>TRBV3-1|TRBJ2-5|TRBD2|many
TGTGCCAGCAGCCCCAGGACTAGCGGGGGTCGGTACCAAGAGACCCAGTACTTC
CASSPRTSGGRYQETQYF
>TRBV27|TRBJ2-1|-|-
TGTGCCAGCAGGGGACGAAACAAAAACAATGAGCAGTTCTTC
CASRGRNKNNEQFF
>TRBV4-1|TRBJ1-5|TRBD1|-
TGCGCCAGCAGCCAAGGCCAGGGGGAAAGTCAGCCCCAGCATTTT
CASSQGQGESQPQHF
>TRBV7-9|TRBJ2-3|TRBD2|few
TGTGCCAGCAGCTATCGACTAGCGGGGGGCTCACCGGCAGATACGCAGTATTTT
CASSYRLAGGSPADTQYF
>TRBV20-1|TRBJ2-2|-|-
TGCAGTGCTGGAGAGGGGGGAGGTACCGGGGAGCTGTTTTTT
CSAGEGGGTGELFF
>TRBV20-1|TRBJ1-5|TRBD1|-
TGCAGTGCTAACAGCGGGACAGCCTCTGAGCCCCAGCATTTT
CSANSGTASEPQHF
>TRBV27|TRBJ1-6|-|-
TGTGCCAGCAGCCCTCCTCCCGGCGGGGGAAATGAGTCACCCCTCCACTTT
CASSPPPGGGNESPLHF
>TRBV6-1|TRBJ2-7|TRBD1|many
TGTGCCAGCAGGAGACCCGGGACAGGGTCAAAACCCTACGAGCAGTACTTC
CASRRPGTGSKPYEQYF
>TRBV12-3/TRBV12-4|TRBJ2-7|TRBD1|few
TGTGCCAGCAGTCTAAGGGGGCGCGATTACGAGCAGTACTTC
CASSLRGRDYEQYF
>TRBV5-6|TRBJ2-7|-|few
TGTGCCAGCAGCTTCTCCGTCTCAACCTACGAGCAGTACTTC
CASSFSVSTYEQYF